The 28 T cell receptor delta chains presented below share a single source sample, sequenced in a study of gamma-delta T cells after stem cell transplantation. TCRdb ran CATT on the RT-PCR reads. The table lists about 1,400 delta-chain clones, 5.5% of them singletons. Sequenced: gamma-delta T cells. Receptors were obtained from a human donor. It is not recorded whose cells these are; they may come from a transplant donor.

Points on this clone: TCRdb's listed protein matches a much larger clone and diverges from this DNA's translation at residue 13, likely through a read error; the protein shown comes from the DNA. The gene calls are TRDV2 and TRDJ1; 11 nucleotides line up with TRDD3. Trimming at V came to 4 bases and at J to 0 bases, leaving 15 bases not matched to a gene. The germline gives CDR1 GEAIGNYY, CDR2 EKD. CDR3 length: 19 residues. The CDR3 sequence is CACDSLWGIPDVYTDKLIF. The CDR3 DNA follows: TGTGCCTGTGATTCGCTCTGGGGGATACCCGATGTGTACACCGATAAACTCATCTTT.

A few counts support this clone. TCRdb lists the protein of a much larger clone for this DNA, which differs at residue 18, so this is likely a read error; the protein given here is translated from the DNA itself. The rearrangement joins TRDV2 to TRDJ1, with 9 bases matching TRDD3. The CDR3 extends over 19 amino acids. Germline V gene data show CDR1 as GEAIGNYY and CDR2 as EKD. This CDR3 is CACDTLGALGDSLAVKLTF. The CDR3, as DNA: TGTGCCTGTGACACCCTCGGGGCACTGGGGGACTCCCTCGCAGTAAAACTCACCTTT.

The table lists this clone with a count of one. The V gene is TRDV2, the J gene TRDJ1, with 13 bases aligning to TRDD3. V shed 3 bases, J shed 2 bases, and the junction held 29 bases outside the gene matches. This CDR3 spans 24 amino acids. CDR1 is GEAIGNYY, CDR2 EKD, per germline. CDR3 nucleotide sequence: TGTGCCTGTGACTCAGCCTTCCCCGGTACTGGGGGATACGCGTTCCGTGTAGAGACCGATAAACTCATCTTT. Its translation is CACDSAFPGTGGYAFRVETDKLIF.

This clone rates as hyperexpanded. The sample carries other DNA sequences with the same CDR3. The genes are TRDV2 and TRDJ1, with 9 positions matching TRDD3. Looked up from germline, CDR1 is GEAIGNYY and CDR2 is EKD. V was pared by 0 bases and J by 0 bases, with 10 bases of the junction left unmatched. This CDR3 has 18 amino acids. In DNA, the CDR3 is TGTGCCTGTGACACCGTGACTGGGGGAGAATCATACACCGATAAACTCATCTTT. Its translation: CACDTVTGGESYTDKLIF.

Turning to this clone: TCRdb's listed protein matches a much larger clone and diverges from this DNA's translation at residue 12, likely through a read error; the protein shown comes from the DNA. The chain has TRDV2 and TRDJ1; tentative D call: TRDD3 (5 bases). The CDR3 has 15 residues. In germline, CDR1 is GEAIGNYY, CDR2 EKD. CDR3 nucleotide sequence: TGTGCCTGTGACCTGACTGGCGTGTACACCGATAACCTCATCTTT. This sequence encodes CACDLTGVYTDNLIF.

Points on this clone: With only one base between it and a far larger clone, this is likely a read error. Other DNA sequences in the same sample also yield this CDR3. The gene calls are TRDV2 and TRDJ1; TRDD3 matches 9 bases. Germline V CDR1 and CDR2: GEAIGNYY, EKD. The CDR3 extends over 15 amino acids. The trim removed 3 bases at V and 3 bases at J, leaving 7 bases unmatched. CDR3: CACDRLGDSADKLIF. As DNA, the CDR3 is TGTGCCTGTGACCGCCTGGGGGATTCCGCCGATAAACTCATCTTT.

The CDR3 here is CACDSVAADTDKLIF. The CDR3, as DNA: TGTGCCTGTGACAGCGTGGCGGCTGACACCGATAAACTCATCTTT. The chain recombines TRDV2 with TRDJ1; D remains unclear. This CDR3 region has 15 residues. Germline V gene sequence: CDR1 GEAIGNYY, CDR2 EKD. Trimming pared 2 bases from V and 0 bases from J, leaving 12 bases between.

A note on this clone: A read error likely explains this, since a far larger clone differs by one base. Other DNA sequences within the sample encode an identical CDR3. The chain carries TRDV2 and TRDJ1; 11 positions agree with TRDD3. The germline CDR1 and CDR2 sequences are GEAIGNYY and EKD. This CDR3 has 20 residues. The CDR3 protein is CACDTVSYRSTGGYDDKLIF. CDR3 sequence (DNA): TGTGCCTGTGACACCGTCTCCTACCGTTCTACTGGGGGATATGACGATAAGCTCATCTTT.

The rearrangement uses TRDV2 and TRDJ1; 11 bases line up with TRDD3. V shed 0 bases and J 4 bases; nucleotides not matched to a gene: 6. The germline gives CDR1 GEAIGNYY, CDR2 EKD. CDR3 length: 16 amino acids. The CDR3 protein is CACDTLGDTMSDKLIF. CDR3 DNA sequence: TGTGCCTGTGACACCCTGGGGGATACCATGAGCGATAAACTCATCTTT.

Notes on this clone: The amino acid sequence in TCRdb belongs to a much larger clone and departs from this DNA's translation at residue 7, likely a sequencing read error; the sequence shown is translated from the DNA. This sequence joins TRDV2 and TRDJ1; D is unclear. The V end was cut by 0 bases, the J end by 0 bases, with 16 bases between. Germline V CDR1 and CDR2: GEAIGNYY, EKD. The CDR3 runs 17 residues. CDR3 in DNA: TGTGCCTGTGACACCATAGGAGGCGGGACGCACACCGATAAACTCATCTTT. This encodes CACDTIGGGTHTDKLIF.

This sequence joins TRDV2 and TRDJ1; 7 bases map to TRDD3. The CDR3 totals 17 residues. The J segment lost 7 bases and the V segment lost 2 bases, leaving 18 bases of the junction unmatched. In germline, CDR1 is GEAIGNYY, CDR2 EKD. The DNA of the CDR3 is TGTGCCTGTGACATCGTTACGACTGGGGTATACGCTGGTAAACTCATCTTT. It is translated as CACDIVTTGVYAGKLIF.

This clone was detected a few times. The chain combines TRDV2 with TRDJ1; 7 bases match TRDD3. V lost 1 base and J lost 0; bases outside the gene matches: 22. Germline values: CDR1 GEAIGNYY, CDR2 EKD. The CDR3 sequence is 21 residues long. This CDR3 reads CACDTLQVLMAGGQYTDKLIF. CDR3 DNA sequence: TGTGCCTGTGACACTCTTCAAGTCCTAATGGCTGGGGGCCAGTACACCGATAAACTCATCTTT.

This clone was counted between two and nine times. This likely traces to a read error, being one base from a far larger clone. The V and J genes are TRDV2 and TRDJ1; 9 bases map to TRDD3. The CDR3 loop spans 21 amino acids. Per the germline V gene, CDR1 is GEAIGNYY and CDR2 is EKD. V shed 3 bases and J 2 bases; nucleotides not matched to a gene: 24. CDR3 sequence (DNA): TGTGCCTGTGACGCCGTCCCGTCTGGCGGTACTGGGGGACGCCGGACCGATAAACTCATCTTT. Protein: CACDAVPSGGTGGRRTDKLIF.

As concerns this clone: The protein held in TCRdb is that of a much larger clone and does not match this DNA's translation at residue 8, likely because of a read error; the protein shown is translated from the DNA. The V and J genes are TRDV2 and TRDJ1, with D unresolved. From germline, CDR1 is GEAIGNYY and CDR2 EKD. The CDR3 spans 17 residues. The germline V and J ends were trimmed by 0 bases and 0 bases, with 16 bases remaining between them. CDR3 residues: CACDTIEDGTHTDKLIF. As DNA, the CDR3 is TGTGCCTGTGACACCATAGAAGACGGGACGCACACCGATAAACTCATCTTT.

Sample share makes this clone medium-sized. This sequence joins TRDV2 and TRDJ3, with TRDD3 matching over 9 bases. The V gene's germline CDR1 is GEAIGNYY and CDR2 EKD. V gave up 3 bases and J gave up 1 base; unmatched junction bases: 12. The CDR3 consists of 20 residues. The CDR3 region has the DNA TGTGCCTGTGACCCGGTACTGGGGGAGTCTGGTTCCTGGGACACCCGACAGATGTTTTTC. This translates into CACDPVLGESGSWDTRQMFF.

This clone occurred a few times. The protein recorded in TCRdb matches a much larger clone and deviates from this DNA's translation at residue 8, suggesting a read error; the protein here is obtained by translating the DNA. The chain combines TRDV2 with TRDJ1; D might be TRDD3 (6 bases). V lost 3 bases and J lost 2, with 33 bases in between. The germline CDR1 and CDR2 sequences are GEAIGNYY and EKD. CDR3 length: 21 amino acids. CDR3 in DNA: TGTGCCTGTGACTCACTAACTTATGAGTCCCCGGGGGACTCCGCGACCGATAAACTCATCTTT. Translation: CACDSLTYESPGDSATDKLIF.

This clone was detected a few times. Given a far larger clone just one base away, this is likely a sequencing read error. The chain recombines TRDV2 with TRDJ3; 12 bases agree with TRDD3. CDR1 is GEAIGNYY and CDR2 is EKD in the germline V gene. Trimming at V came to 3 bases and at J to 0 bases, leaving 14 bases not matched to a gene. This CDR3 contains 22 residues. The CDR3 DNA is TGTGCCTGTGACGCCCTACTGGGGGATACCCCGGAGGTCTCCTGGGACACCCGACAGATGTTTTTC. It encodes CACDALLGDTPEVSWDTRQMFF.

With regard to this clone: TCRdb assigns this DNA the protein of a much larger clone, which departs from its translation at residue 5; this likely reflects a read error, and the protein shown comes from translating the DNA. The chain couples TRDV2 to TRDJ1; 11 bases map to TRDD3. V shed 4 bases, J shed 4 bases, and the junction held 13 bases outside the gene matches. The CDR3 extends over 17 amino acids. From germline, CDR1 is GEAIGNYY and CDR2 EKD. CDR3 in amino acids: CACEDLGGGYANDKLIF. CDR3 nucleotide sequence: TGTGCCTGTGAGGACCTCGGTGGGGGATACGCAAACGATAAACTCATCTTT.

This clone is labeled as medium-sized. The V gene is TRDV2, the J gene TRDJ3; D is perhaps TRDD3 (6 bases). This CDR3 contains 20 residues. V was clipped by 3 bases and J by 0 bases, with 20 bases between them. Per the germline V gene, CDR1 is GEAIGNYY and CDR2 is EKD. DNA of the CDR3: TGTGCCTGTGACTCTCCGACACCGGGGGACCGCTCCTGGGACACCCGACAGATGTTTTTC. As protein: CACDSPTPGDRSWDTRQMFF.

This clone came up a few times. One base away lies a much larger clone, so this may be a sequencing read error. The V gene is TRDV2, the J gene TRDJ3, with TRDD3 matching 9 bases. Germline V lookup: CDR1 GEAIGNYY, CDR2 EKD. The CDR3 covers 19 residues. CDR3: CACGTVLGDPSWDTRQMFF. The CDR3, as DNA: TGTGCCTGTGGCACCGTACTGGGGGACCCCTCTTGGGACACCCGACAGATGTTTTTC.

The sample holds a few counts of this clone. A far larger clone is one base from this, pointing to a likely read error. The same CDR3 arises from other DNA sequences in this sample as well. The chain links TRDV2 to TRDJ1, with D possibly TRDD3 on 6 matching bases. V lost 1 base to trimming and J lost 1 base, with 9 bases between them. Germline V CDR1 and CDR2: GEAIGNYY, EKD. The CDR3 consists of 14 residues. CDR3 sequence reads: CACDTVGGTDKLIF. The CDR3 nucleotides are TGTGCCTGTGACACTGTGGGGGGCACCGATAAACTCATCTTT.

With respect to this clone: A far more abundant clone sits one base away, making this likely a read error. Other DNA sequences within the sample encode an identical CDR3. The V call is TRDV2, the J call TRDJ1, with D possibly matching TRDD3 (5 bases). With 0 bases removed from V and 0 bases from J, the gap between germline ends came to 19 bases. The length of the CDR3 is 18 residues. Germline values: CDR1 GEAIGNYY, CDR2 EKD. DNA of the CDR3: TGTGCCTGTGACACCGTGGGTCTGGGAGATACCCACACCGATAAACTCATCTTT. Amino acids: CACDTVGLGDTHTDKLIF.

Remarks on this clone: A read error likely explains why the TCRdb protein, taken from a much larger clone, differs from this DNA's translation at residue 17; the protein shown is translated from the DNA. The chain uses TRDV2 and TRDJ1; 11 bases agree with TRDD3. The CDR3 is made up of 20 amino acids. Germline CDR1 is GEAIGNYY and CDR2 is EKD. This chain's CDR3 is CACDTLNSGGYRLGTDTLIF. The CDR3 bases are TGTGCCTGTGACACTCTTAATTCTGGGGGATACCGGTTGGGGACCGATACACTCATCTTT.

Worth noting for this clone: Being one base from a much bigger clone, this may be a read error. The V gene is TRDV2, the J gene TRDJ1; 8 bases map to TRDD3. The germline gives CDR1 GEAIGNYY, CDR2 EKD. This CDR3 spans 15 amino acids. Losses at the gene ends were 3 bases for V and 3 bases for J; bases not matched to a gene: 8. Written as DNA, the CDR3 is TGTGCCTGTGACGTACTGGGGGCTCGGGCCGATAAACTCATCTTT. Translating it yields CACDVLGARADKLIF.

Worth noting for this clone: The protein in TCRdb stems from a much larger clone and differs at residue 5 from this DNA's translation, likely a read error; here the protein is translated from the DNA. J is TRDJ1 and V is TRDV2; D ambiguous. Germline V gene data show CDR1 as GEAIGNYY and CDR2 as EKD. The V end lost 3 bases, the J end lost 1 base, and 11 bases lay between the germline ends. The CDR3 is made up of 14 amino acids. CDR3: CACDAIRGTDKLIF. DNA for the CDR3: TGTGCCTGTGACGCGATTAGGGGCACCGATAAACTCATCTTT.

CDR3 loop: CACDTLGDTISTDKLIF. CDR3 nucleotides: TGTGCCTGTGACACATTGGGGGATACGATTAGCACCGATAAACTCATCTTT. The J gene is TRDJ1, the V gene TRDV2; TRDD3 aligns across 11 bases. The V and J ends lost 1 base and 1 base, in that order; junction bases with no gene match: 7. Germline loops: CDR1 GEAIGNYY, CDR2 EKD. The CDR3 sequence is 17 residues long.

The V call is TRDV2, the J call TRDJ1; the match to TRDD3 covers 11 bases. The CDR3 has 17 amino acids. V lost 4 bases, J lost 1 base, and 10 bases stayed unmatched. Germline V gene lookup returns CDR1 GEAIGNYY and CDR2 EKD. The chain's CDR3 is CACEYLGDTLATDKLIF. The CDR3 coding sequence is TGTGCCTGTGAGTACTTGGGGGATACGCTGGCCACCGATAAACTCATCTTT.

The chain is built from TRDV2 and TRDJ1; 9 bases match TRDD3. V lost 2 bases to trimming and J lost 4 bases; unmatched junction nucleotides: 16. The CDR3 length is 18 residues. Germline-derived CDR1 and CDR2 are GEAIGNYY and EKD. The DNA for the CDR3 is TGTGCCTGTGACATTTGGGGGGGATACCCCTCAGGAGGCGATAAACTCATCTTT. This sequence encodes CACDIWGGYPSGGDKLIF.